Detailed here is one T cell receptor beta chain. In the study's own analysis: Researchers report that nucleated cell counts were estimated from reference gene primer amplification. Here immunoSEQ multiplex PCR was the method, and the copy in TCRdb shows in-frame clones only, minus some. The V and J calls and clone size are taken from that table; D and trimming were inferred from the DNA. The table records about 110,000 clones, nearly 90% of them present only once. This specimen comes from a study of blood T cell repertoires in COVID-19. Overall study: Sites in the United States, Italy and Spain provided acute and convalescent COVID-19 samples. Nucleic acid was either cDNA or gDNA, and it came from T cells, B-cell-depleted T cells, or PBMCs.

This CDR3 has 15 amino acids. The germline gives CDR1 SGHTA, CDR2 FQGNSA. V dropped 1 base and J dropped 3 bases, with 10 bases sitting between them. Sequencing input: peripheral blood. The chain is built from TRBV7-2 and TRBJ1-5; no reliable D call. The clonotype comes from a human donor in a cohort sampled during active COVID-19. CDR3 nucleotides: TGTGCCAGCAGCTTAGATCCCATTCCCAATCAGCCCCAGCATTTT. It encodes CASSLDPIPNQPQHF.